The rows below give T cell receptor beta chains drawn from one sample of a study of T cells in Graves' hyperthyroidism and ophthalmopathy. TCRdb recomputed calls from the multiplex PCR reads with MiXCR, one row per CDR3 protein. The top ten hold 8% to 8.5% of the sample, which has 600,000 or so distinct CDR3 sequences, around 45% seen once. Sequenced: peripheral blood or thyroid tissue (not recorded which). The receptors stem from a woman aged 18-30 years with Graves' hyperthyroidism. CDR3s include the opening cysteine and the closing phenylalanine or tryptophan. A D gene is named only where the DNA matches it firmly. Part of the rows lack a size; the others show once, few, many or a class for expanded clones.

many	TRBJ1-5	.	13	TRBV29-1	TGCAGCGTTGTGGACGGCCTAAATCAGCCCCAGCATTTT	CSVVDGLNQPQHF
once	TRBJ1-3	.	15	TRBV10-3	TGTGCCAGCCAAAGGGCGGCGGCCTCTGGAAACACCATATATTTT	CASQRAAASGNTIYF
.	TRBJ1-1	.	14	TRBV7-9	TGTGCCAGCAGCTTGACCCCCGGGGGCGCTGAAGCTTTCTTT	CASSLTPGGAEAFF
many	TRBJ2-7	TRBD2	14	TRBV29-1	TGCAGCATTAGCGGGAGTTACAGTACGAGGGAGCAGTACTTC	CSISGSYSTREQYF
.	TRBJ1-6	.	11	TRBV19	TGTGCCTGGGGGGGCGAATCACCCCTCCACTTT	CAWGGESPLHF
.	TRBJ1-1	.	11	TRBV29-1	TGCAGCGACACACAGGCCTATGAAGCTTTCTTT	CSDTQAYEAFF
few	TRBJ1-3	TRBD1	16	TRBV9	TGTGCCAGCAGCGTAACGGGACAGCGAACTGGAAACACCATATATTTT	CASSVTGQRTGNTIYF
few	TRBJ2-2	TRBD2	15	TRBV20-1	TGCAGTGCTCCTTCTAGCGGGAGGGGAACCGGGGAGCTGTTTTTT	CSAPSSGRGTGELFF
few	TRBJ2-7	TRBD2	15	TRBV20-1	TGCAGTGCTAGACCTTCTAGCGGGAGTTTCAACGAGCAGTACTTC	CSARPSSGSFNEQYF
.	TRBJ2-5	.	11	TRBV20-1	TGCAGTGCCCGTAGCGTAGAGACCCAGTACTTC	CSARSVETQYF
few	TRBJ2-2	TRBD1	15	TRBV7-9	TGTGCCAGCAGTTACACAAGACAGGGATCCGGGGAGCTGTTTTTT	CASSYTRQGSGELFF
many	TRBJ1-2	.	12	TRBV24-1	TGTGCCACCAGTGTTCCAGGGAATGGCTACACCTTC	CATSVPGNGYTF
.	TRBJ2-3	.	15	TRBV24-1	TGTGCCACCAGTGATTTTACAGGGAGCGCAGATACGCAGTATTTT	CATSDFTGSADTQYF
.	TRBJ2-5	TRBD1	16	TRBV7-3	TGTGCCAGCAGCACAAGCTCCGGGACAGTTGTGGAGACCCAGTACTTC	CASSTSSGTVVETQYF
.	TRBJ2-5	.	13	TRBV29-1	TGCAGCGTTGAAGTAATGGGGGCGGAGACCCAGTACTTC	CSVEVMGAETQYF
many	TRBJ1-6	.	14	TRBV7-2	TGTGCCAGCAGCCTCCGGGAAGGGGATTCACCCCTCCACTTT	CASSLREGDSPLHF
.	TRBJ1-2	.	16	TRBV2	TGTGCCAGCAGTGAAGATGTAGGGGCGCAGGACTATGGCTACACCTTC	CASSEDVGAQDYGYTF
.	TRBJ2-7	.	12	TRBV7-8	TGTGCCAGCAGCCCGGATTCCTACGAGCGGTACTTC	CASSPDSYERYF
.	TRBJ1-1	.	14	TRBV19	TGTGCCAGTACGGGGGACGGTTTGAACACTGAAGCTTTCTTT	CASTGDGLNTEAFF
.	TRBJ2-5	TRBD2	13	TRBV29-1	TGCAGCGCCCGGAAGCGGGAGGTAGAGACCCAGTACTTC	CSARKREVETQYF
.	TRBJ1-1	.	13	TRBV7-9	TGTGCCAGCTCGACTGGGGTGAGCACTGAAGCTTTCTTT	CASSTGVSTEAFF
.	TRBJ1-1	.	14	TRBV2	TGTGCCAGCAGTTACAATCGGGAGAACACTGAAGCTTTCTTT	CASSYNRENTEAFF
few	TRBJ2-7	.	14	TRBV7-6	TGTGCCAGCAGCTTAGGGCTGTCTCCCTACGAGCAGTACTTC	CASSLGLSPYEQYF
.	TRBJ1-6	.	15	TRBV2	TGTGCCAGCAGTGACTGGACACCGAATAATTCACCCCTCCACTTT	CASSDWTPNNSPLHF
.	TRBJ2-2	.	16	TRBV7-9	TGTGCCAGCAACCTCCCGGGACGGCTAAACACCGGGGAGCTGTTTTTT	CASNLPGRLNTGELFF
few	TRBJ2-7	.	14	TRBV20-1	TGCAGTGCTAGACCAGATACCTCCTCCTACGAGCAGTACTTC	CSARPDTSSYEQYF
.	TRBJ1-1	TRBD1	15	TRBV2	TGTGCCAGCAGCCTAAGACAGGGGCGGTACACTGAAGCTTTCTTT	CASSLRQGRYTEAFF
.	TRBJ2-5	TRBD1	18	TRBV6-1	TGTGCCAGCCAAGGAGGGCGGAACACCGGGACAGGGGCCGAGACCCAGTACTTC	CASQGGRNTGTGAETQYF